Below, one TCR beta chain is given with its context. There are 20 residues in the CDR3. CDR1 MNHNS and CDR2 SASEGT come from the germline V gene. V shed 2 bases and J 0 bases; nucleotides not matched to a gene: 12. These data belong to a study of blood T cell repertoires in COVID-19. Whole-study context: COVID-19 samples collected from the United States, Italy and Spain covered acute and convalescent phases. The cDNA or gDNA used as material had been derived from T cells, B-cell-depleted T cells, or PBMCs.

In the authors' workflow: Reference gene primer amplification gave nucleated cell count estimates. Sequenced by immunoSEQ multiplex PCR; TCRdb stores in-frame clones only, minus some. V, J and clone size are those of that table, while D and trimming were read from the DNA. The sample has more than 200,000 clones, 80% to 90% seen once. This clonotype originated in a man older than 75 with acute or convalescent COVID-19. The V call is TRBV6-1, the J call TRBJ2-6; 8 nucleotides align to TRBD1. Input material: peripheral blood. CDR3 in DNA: TGTGCCAGCAGTGAAAGGGTGGGGGGACAGGCAGGCTCTGGGGCCAACGTCCTGACTTTC. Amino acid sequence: CASSERVGGQAGSGANVLTF.